This T cell receptor (beta chain) was retrieved from a study of blood T cell repertoires in COVID-19. Background on the study: Donors in the United States, Italy and Spain gave samples during acute or convalescent COVID-19. The cDNA or gDNA used as material had been derived from T cells, B-cell-depleted T cells, or PBMCs.

How the authors handled the data: Estimation of nucleated cell counts relied on the amplification of reference gene primers. The table came from immunoSEQ multiplex PCR; TCRdb's copy has only in-frame clones and leaves some out. V, J and clone size were drawn from that table, and D and trimming were deduced from the DNA. Found here are some 40,000 clones, roughly 80% of them singletons; the top ten hold about 14%. The CDR3 sequence is 15 residues long. CDR1 and CDR2 (germline): GTSNPN, SVGIG (reference sequence). With 1 base clipped from V and 2 bases from J, the junction kept 5 bases outside the gene matches.

The source of this sequence is a human donor in a cohort sampled during active COVID-19. Input material: peripheral blood. The chain employs TRBV30 and TRBJ1-3; 7 bases match TRBD1. In DNA, the CDR3 is TGTGCCTGGAGTGGAGGGGGCGCTCCTGGAAACACCATATATTTT. It encodes CAWSGGGAPGNTIYF. Full variable domain (missing parts from reference TRBV30 and TRBJ1-3): SQTIHQWPATLVQPVGSPLSLECTVEGTSNPNLYWYRQAAGRGLQLLFYSVGIGQISSEVPQNLSASRPQDRQFILSSKKLLLSDSGFYLCAWSGGGAPGNTIYFGEGSWLTVV.